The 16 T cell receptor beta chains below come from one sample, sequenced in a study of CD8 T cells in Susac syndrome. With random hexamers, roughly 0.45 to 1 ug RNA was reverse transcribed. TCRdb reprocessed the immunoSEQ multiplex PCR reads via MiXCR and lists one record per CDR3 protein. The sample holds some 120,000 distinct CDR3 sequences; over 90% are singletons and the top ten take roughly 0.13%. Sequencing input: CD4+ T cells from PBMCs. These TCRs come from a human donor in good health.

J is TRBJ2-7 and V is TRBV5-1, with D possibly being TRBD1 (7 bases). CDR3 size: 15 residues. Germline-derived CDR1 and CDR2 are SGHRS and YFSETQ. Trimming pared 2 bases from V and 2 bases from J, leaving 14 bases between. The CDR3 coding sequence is TGCGCCAGCAGCTTAATTGCAGGGGGGCCCTACGAGCAGTACTTC. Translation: CASSLIAGGPYEQYF. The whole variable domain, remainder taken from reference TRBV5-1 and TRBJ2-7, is KAGVTQTPRYLIKTRGQQVTLSCSPISGHRSVSWYQQTPGQGLQFLFEYFSETQRNKGNFPGRFSGRQFSNSRSEMNVSTLELGDSALYLCASSLIAGGPYEQYFGPGTRLTVT.

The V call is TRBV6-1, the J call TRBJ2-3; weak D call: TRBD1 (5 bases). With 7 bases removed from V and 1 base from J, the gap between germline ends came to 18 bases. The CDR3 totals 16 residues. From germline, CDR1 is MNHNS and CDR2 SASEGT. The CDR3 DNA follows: TGTGCCAGCACCGACGAAAGGGGTCCAGGCACAGATACGCAGTATTTT. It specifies CASTDERGPGTDTQYF.

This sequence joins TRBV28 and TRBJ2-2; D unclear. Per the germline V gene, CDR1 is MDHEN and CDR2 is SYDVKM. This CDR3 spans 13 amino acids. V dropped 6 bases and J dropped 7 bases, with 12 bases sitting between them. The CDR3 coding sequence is TGTGCCAGCAGACAAGTCGGGTTCGGGGAGCTGTTTTTT. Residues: CASRQVGFGELFF.

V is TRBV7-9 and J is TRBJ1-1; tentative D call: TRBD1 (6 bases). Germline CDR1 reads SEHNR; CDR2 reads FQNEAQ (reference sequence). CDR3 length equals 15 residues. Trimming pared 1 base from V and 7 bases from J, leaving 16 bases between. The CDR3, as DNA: TGTGCCAGCAGCTTAGAAGAGGGGGGAAAGGGTGAAGCTTTCTTT. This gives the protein CASSLEEGGKGEAFF.

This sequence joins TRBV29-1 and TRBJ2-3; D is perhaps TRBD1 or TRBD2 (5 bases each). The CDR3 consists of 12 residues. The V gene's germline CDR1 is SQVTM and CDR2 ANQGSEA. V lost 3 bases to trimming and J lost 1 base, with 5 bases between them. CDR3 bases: TGCAGCGTTGAGGGGGGCACAGATACGCAGTATTTT. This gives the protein CSVEGGTDTQYF.

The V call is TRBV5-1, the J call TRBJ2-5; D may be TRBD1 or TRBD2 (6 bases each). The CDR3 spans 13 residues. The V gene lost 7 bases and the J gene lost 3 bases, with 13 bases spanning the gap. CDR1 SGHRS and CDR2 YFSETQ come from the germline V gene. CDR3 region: CASGLQGEETQYF. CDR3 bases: TGCGCCAGCGGACTACAGGGAGAAGAGACCCAGTACTTC.

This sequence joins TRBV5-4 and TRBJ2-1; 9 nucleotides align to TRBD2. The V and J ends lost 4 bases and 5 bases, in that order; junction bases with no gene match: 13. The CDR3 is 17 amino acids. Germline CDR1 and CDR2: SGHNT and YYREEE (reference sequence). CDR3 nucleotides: TGTGCCAGCAGCACACCCCGAGGTAGCGGGAGAAACAATGAGCAGTTCTTC. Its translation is CASSTPRGSGRNNEQFF.

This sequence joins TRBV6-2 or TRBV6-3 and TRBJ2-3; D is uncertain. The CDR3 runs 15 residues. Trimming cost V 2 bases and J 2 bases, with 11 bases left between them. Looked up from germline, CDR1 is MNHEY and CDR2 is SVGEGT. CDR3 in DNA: TGTGCCAGCAGTTACGGAAGGCCCCACACAGATACGCAGTATTTT. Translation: CASSYGRPHTDTQYF.

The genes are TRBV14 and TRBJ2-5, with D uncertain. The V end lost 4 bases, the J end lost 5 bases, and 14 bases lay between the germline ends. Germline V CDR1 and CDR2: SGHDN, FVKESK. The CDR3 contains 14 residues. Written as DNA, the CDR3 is TGTGCCAGCAGCCCAAGGTGGGAATCGGAGACCCAGTACTTC. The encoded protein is CASSPRWESETQYF.

The CDR3 spells CSARGVDTGELFF. DNA for the CDR3: TGCAGTGCTAGGGGGGTGGACACCGGGGAGCTGTTTTTT. This chain joins TRBV20-1 and TRBJ2-2; D is possibly TRBD1 or TRBD2 (5 bases each). The germline CDR1 and CDR2 sequences are DFQATT and SNEGSKA (reference sequence). The length of the CDR3 is 13 residues. The V end lost 3 bases, the J end lost 3 bases, and 8 bases lay between the germline ends.

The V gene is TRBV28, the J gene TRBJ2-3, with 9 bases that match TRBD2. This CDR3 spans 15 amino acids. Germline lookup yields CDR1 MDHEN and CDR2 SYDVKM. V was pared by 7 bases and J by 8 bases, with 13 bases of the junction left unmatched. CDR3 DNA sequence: TGTGCCAGCACCAAAAGGGCGCGGGAGGGGGCTACGCAGTATTTT. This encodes CASTKRAREGATQYF.

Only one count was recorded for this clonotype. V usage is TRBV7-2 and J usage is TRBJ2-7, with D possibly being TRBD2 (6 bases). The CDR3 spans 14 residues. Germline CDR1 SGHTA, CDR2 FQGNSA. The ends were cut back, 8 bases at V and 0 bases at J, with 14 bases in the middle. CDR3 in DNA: TGTGCCAGCCTGGTGGCGCGGGACTCCTACGAGCAGTACTTC. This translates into CASLVARDSYEQYF.

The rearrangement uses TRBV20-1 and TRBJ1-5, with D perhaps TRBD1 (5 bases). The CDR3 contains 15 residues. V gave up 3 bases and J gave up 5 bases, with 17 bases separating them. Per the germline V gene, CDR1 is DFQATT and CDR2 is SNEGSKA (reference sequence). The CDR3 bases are TGCAGTGCTAGTAGCGGATCGTGGGGGGATCAGCCCCAGCATTTT. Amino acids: CSASSGSWGDQPQHF.

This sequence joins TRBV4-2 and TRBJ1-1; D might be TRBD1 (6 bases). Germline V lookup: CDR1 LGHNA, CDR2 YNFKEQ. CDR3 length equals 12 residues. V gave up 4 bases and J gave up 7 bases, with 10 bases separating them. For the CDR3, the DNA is TGTGCCAGCAGCCTCGACAGGAGTGAAGCTTTCTTT. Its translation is CASSLDRSEAFF.

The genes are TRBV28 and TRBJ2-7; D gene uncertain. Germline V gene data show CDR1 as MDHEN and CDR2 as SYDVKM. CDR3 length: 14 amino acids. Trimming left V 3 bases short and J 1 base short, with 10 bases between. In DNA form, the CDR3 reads TGTGCCAGCAGTTTTGGGTGGGCTTCCTACGAGCAGTACTTC. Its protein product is CASSFGWASYEQYF.

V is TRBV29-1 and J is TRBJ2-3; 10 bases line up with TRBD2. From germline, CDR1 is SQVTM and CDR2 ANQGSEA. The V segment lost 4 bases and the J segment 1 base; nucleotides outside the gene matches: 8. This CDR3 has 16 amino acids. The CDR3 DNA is TGCAGCGTTGTCGCTAGCGGGAGTACTGGCACAGATACGCAGTATTTT. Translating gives CSVVASGSTGTDTQYF.